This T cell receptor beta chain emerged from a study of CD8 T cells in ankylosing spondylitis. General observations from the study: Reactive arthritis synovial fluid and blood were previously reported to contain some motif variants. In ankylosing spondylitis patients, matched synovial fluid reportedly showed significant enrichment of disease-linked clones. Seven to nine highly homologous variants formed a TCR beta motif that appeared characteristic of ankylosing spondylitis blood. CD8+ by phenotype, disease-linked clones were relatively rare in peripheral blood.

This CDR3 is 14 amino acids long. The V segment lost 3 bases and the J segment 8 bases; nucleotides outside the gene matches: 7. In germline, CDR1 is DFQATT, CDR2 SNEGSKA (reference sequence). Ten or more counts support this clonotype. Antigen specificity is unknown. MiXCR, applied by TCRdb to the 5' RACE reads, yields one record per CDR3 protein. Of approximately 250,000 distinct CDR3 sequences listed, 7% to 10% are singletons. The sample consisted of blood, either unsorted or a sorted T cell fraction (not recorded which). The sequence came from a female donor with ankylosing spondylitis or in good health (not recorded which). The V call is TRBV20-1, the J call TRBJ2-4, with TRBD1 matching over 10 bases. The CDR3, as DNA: TGCAGTGCTAGCCAAGGACAGGGGGTGGACATTCAGTACTTC. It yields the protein CSASQGQGVDIQYF.